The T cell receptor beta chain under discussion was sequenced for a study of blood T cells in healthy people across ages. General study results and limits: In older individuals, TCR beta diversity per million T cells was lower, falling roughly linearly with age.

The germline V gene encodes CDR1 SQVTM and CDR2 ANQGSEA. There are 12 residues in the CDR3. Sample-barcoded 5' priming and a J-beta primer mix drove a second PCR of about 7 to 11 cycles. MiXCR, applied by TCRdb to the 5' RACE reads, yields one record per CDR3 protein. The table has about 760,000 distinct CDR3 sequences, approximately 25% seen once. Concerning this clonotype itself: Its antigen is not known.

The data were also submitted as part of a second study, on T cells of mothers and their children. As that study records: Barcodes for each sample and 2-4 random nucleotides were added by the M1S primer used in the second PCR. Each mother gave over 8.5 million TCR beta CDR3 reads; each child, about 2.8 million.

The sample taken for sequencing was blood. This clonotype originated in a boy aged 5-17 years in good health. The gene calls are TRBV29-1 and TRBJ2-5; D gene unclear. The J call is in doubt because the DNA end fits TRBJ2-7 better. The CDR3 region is CSAYYSEYEQYF. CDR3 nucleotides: TGCAGCGCTTATTACAGTGAGTACGAGCAGTACTTC.